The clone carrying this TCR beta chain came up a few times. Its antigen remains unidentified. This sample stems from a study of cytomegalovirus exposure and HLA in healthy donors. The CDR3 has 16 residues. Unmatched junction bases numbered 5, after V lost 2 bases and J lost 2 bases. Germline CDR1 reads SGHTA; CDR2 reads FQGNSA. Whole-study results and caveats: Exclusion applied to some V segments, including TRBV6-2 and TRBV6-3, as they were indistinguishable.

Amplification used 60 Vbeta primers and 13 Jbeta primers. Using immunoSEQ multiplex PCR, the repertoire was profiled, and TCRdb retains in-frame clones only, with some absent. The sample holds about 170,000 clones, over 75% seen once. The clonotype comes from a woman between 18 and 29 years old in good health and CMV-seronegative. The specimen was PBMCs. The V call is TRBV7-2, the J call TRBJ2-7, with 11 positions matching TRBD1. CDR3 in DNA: TGTGCCAGCAGCTTACAGGCGGGACAGGGGGCCTACGAGCAGTACTTC. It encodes CASSLQAGQGAYEQYF.